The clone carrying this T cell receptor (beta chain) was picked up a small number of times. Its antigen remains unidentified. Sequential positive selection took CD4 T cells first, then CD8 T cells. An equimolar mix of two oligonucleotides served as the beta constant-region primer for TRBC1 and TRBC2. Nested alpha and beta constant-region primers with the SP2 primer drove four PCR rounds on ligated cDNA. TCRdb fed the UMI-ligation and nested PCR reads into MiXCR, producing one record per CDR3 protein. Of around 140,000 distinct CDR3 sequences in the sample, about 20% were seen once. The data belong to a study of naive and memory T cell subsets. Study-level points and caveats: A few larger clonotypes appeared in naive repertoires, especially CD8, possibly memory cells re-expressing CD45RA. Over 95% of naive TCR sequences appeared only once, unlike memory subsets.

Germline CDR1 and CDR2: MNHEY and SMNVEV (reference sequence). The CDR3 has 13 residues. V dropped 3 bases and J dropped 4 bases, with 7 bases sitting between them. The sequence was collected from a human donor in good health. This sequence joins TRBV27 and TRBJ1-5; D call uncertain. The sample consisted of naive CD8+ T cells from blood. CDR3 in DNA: TGTGCCAGCAGTTTCGGCGAGAATCAGCCCCAGCATTTT. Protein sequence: CASSFGENQPQHF.